This T cell receptor beta chain comes out of a study of beta chain features in type 1 diabetes. The wider study: Taken together, all samples contributed some 100 million examined sorted cells.

Deletions cut 0 bases from V and 3 bases from J, with 7 bases between. The CDR3 sequence is 15 residues long. Germline V gene data show CDR1 as SGDLS and CDR2 as YYNGEE. The entirety of the isolated RNA underwent reverse transcription, so expressed TCRB transcripts were sequenced. TCRdb's table, derived via immunoSEQ multiplex PCR, lists solely in-frame clones and lacks some. The repertoire holds roughly 230,000 clones, over 8.5% seen once, with 0.034% in the top ten. Sorting with CD45RO/CCR7/CD25/CD127/CD95/CD27 yielded naive, central memory, regulatory and stem-like memory CD4+ cells. Study findings and constraints: VDJ junctions from type 1 diabetes patients carried fewer insertions and larger deletions. Comparison showed that naive, central memory and Treg TCRB repertoires appeared more similar among patients than among healthy donors.

The table lists this clone with a few counts. The antigen remains unidentified. The chain joins TRBV9 to TRBJ2-6; TRBD2 might be the D (6 bases). The clonotype originates from a woman aged 18-35 years in good health. Specimen: naive CD4+ T cells from blood. The CDR3 loop reads CASSVGSGGANVLTF. CDR3 nucleotide sequence: TGTGCCAGCAGCGTAGGTAGCGGTGGGGCCAACGTCCTGACTTTC. Full variable domain (missing parts from reference TRBV9 and TRBJ2-6): DSGVTQTPKHLITATGQRVTLRCSPRSGDLSVYWYQQSLDQGLQFLIQYYNGEERAKGNILERFSAQQFPDLHSELNLSSLELGDSALYFCASSVGSGGANVLTFGAGSRLTVL.